This T cell receptor beta chain emerged from a study of T cell responses to AZD1222 COVID-19 vaccine. Study-wide findings and caveats: AZD1222 recipients seropositive at baseline numbered only five to seven. Unmutated regions of variants are reportedly targeted by nearly half of spike-specific TCRs. Spike-specific TCR breadth and depth both grew after two AZD1222 doses. Clonal diversity was possibly underestimated, and white British individuals and females predominated among donors.

A word on this clone: Its antigen is unidentified.

The data were produced by immunoSEQ multiplex PCR, yet TCRdb's version contains in-frame clones alone and is incomplete. The table records roughly 150,000 clones, approximately 91% of them present only once. The CDR3 loop spans 16 amino acids. From germline, CDR1 is ENHRY and CDR2 SYGVKD. J gave up 0 bases and V 3 bases, and 4 bases lay outside the gene matches. The chain couples TRBV10-3 to TRBJ2-3; 9 nucleotides align to TRBD1. The TCR was taken from an adult who received the AZD1222 COVID-19 vaccine. The sequences come from peripheral blood, collected 28 days after the second AZD1222 dose. DNA of the CDR3: TGTGCCATCAGTGAAAACAGGGGGCTAAGCACAGATACGCAGTATTTT. Translated, it gives CAISENRGLSTDTQYF.